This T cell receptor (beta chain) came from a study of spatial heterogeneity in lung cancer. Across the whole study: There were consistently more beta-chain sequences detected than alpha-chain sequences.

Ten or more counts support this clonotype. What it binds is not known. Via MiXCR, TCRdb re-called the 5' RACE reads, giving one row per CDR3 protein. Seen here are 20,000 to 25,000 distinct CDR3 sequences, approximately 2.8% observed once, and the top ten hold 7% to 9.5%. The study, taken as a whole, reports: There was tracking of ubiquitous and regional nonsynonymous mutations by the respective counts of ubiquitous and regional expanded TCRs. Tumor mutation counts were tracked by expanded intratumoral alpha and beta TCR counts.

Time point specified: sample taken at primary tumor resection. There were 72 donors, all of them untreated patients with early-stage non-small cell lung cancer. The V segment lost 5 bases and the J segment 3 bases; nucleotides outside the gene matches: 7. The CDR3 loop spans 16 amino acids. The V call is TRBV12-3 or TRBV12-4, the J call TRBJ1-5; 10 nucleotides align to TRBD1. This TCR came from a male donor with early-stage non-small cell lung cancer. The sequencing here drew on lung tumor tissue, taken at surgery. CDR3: CASSLVGQGNNQPQHF. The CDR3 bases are TGTGCCAGCAGTCTCGTGGGACAGGGGAACAATCAGCCCCAGCATTTT.